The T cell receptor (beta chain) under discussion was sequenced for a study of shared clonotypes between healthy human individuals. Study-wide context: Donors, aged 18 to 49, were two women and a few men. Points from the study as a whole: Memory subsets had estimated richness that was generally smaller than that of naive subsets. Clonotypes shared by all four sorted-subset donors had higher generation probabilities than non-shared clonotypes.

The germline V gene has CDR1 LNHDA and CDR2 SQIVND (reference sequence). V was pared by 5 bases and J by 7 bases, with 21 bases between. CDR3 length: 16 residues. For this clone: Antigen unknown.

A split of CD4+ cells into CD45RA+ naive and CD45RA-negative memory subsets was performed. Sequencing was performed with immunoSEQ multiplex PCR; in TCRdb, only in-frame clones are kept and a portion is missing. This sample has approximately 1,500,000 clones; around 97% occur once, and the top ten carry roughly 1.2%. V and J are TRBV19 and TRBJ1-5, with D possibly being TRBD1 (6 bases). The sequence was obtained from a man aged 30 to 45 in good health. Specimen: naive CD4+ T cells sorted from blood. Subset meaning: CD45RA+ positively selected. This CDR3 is CASSGGQPISNQPQHF. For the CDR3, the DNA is TGTGCCAGTAGTGGAGGACAGCCGATAAGTAACCAGCCCCAGCATTTT.